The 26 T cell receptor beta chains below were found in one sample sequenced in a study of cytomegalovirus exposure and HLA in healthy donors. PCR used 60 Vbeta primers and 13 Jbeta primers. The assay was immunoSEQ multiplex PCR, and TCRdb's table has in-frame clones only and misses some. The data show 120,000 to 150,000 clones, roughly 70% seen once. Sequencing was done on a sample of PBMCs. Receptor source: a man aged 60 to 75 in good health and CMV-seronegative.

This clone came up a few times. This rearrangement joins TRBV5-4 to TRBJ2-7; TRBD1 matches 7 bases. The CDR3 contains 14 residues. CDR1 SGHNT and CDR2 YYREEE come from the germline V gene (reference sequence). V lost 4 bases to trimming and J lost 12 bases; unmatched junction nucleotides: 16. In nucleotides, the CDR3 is TGTGCCAGCAGCGGGGCCGATAGGGACAGACGGCGGTACTTC. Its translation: CASSGADRDRRRYF.

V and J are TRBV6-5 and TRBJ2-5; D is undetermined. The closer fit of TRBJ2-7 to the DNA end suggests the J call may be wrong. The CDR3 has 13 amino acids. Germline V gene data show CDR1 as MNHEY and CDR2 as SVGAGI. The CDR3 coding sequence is TGTGCCAGCAGCCCCTCACAGTTTTCCGAGCAGTACTTC. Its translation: CASSPSQFSEQYF.

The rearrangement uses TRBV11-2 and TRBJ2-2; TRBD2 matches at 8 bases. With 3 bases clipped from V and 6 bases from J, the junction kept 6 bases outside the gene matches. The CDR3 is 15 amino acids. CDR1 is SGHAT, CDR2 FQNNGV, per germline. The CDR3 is CASSFREGLPGELFF. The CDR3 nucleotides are TGTGCCAGCAGCTTTCGGGAGGGCCTGCCCGGGGAGCTGTTTTTT.

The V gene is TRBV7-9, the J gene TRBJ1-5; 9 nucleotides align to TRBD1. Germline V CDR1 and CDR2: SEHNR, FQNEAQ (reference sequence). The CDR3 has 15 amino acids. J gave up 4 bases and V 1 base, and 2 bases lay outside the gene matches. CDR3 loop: CASSLDRGRNQPQHF. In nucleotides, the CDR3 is TGTGCCAGCAGCTTAGACAGGGGGCGGAATCAGCCCCAGCATTTT.

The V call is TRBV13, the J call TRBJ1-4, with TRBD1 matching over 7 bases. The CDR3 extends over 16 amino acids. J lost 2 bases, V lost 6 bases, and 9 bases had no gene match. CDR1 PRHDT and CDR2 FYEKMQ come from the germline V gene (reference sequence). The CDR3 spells CASSKKLQGTNEKLFF. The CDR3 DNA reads TGTGCCAGCAGTAAGAAATTACAGGGGACTAATGAAAAACTGTTTTTT.

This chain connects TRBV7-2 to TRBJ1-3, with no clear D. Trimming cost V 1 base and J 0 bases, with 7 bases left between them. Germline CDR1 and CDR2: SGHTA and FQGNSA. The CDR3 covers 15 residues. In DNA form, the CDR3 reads TGTGCCAGCAGCTTAGACGTGAGCTCTGGAAACACCATATATTTT. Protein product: CASSLDVSSGNTIYF.

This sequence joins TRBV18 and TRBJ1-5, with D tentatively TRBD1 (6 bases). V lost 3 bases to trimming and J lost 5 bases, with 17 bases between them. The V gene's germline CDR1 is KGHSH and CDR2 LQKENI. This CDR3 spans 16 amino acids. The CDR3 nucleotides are TGTGCCAGCTCACCTAACAGGGAGGGAGTTTATCAGCCCCAGCATTTT. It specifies CASSPNREGVYQPQHF.

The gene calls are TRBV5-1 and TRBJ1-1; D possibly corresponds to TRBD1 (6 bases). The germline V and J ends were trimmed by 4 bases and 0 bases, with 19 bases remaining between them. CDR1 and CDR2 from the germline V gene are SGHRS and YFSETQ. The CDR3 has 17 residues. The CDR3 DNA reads TGCGCCAGCAGCCGTGGGGTGGGGGCGAACTTGAACACTGAAGCTTTCTTT. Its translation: CASSRGVGANLNTEAFF. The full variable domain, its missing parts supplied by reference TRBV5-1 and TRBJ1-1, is KAGVTQTPRYLIKTRGQQVTLSCSPISGHRSVSWYQQTPGQGLQFLFEYFSETQRNKGNFPGRFSGRQFSNSRSEMNVSTLELGDSALYLCASSRGVGANLNTEAFFGQGTRLTVV.

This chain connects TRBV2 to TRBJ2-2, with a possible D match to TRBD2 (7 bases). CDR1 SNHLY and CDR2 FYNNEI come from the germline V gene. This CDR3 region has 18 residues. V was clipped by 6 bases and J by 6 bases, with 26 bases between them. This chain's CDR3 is CASRRQVPGAGEAGELFF. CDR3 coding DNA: TGTGCCAGCAGGCGACAGGTACCCGGCGCGGGAGAGGCCGGGGAGCTGTTTTTT.

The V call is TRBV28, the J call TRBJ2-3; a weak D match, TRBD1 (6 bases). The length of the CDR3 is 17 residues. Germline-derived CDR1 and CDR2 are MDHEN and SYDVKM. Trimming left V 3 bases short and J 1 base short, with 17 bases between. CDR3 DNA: TGTGCCAGCAGTTTTCCAGGGGTAGCGTGGGGCACAGATACGCAGTATTTT. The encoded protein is CASSFPGVAWGTDTQYF. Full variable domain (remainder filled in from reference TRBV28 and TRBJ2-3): DVKVTQSSRYLVKRTGEKVFLECVQDMDHENMFWYRQDPGLGLRLIYFSYDVKMKEKGDIPEGYSVSREKKERFSLILESASTNQTSMYLCASSFPGVAWGTDTQYFGPGTRLTVL.

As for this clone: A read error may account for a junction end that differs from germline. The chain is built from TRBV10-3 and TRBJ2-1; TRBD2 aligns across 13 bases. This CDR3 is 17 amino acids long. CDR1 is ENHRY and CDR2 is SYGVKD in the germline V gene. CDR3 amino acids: CAIGEPGLAGSYNEQFF. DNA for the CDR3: TGTGCCATCGGTGAACCGGGACTAGCGGGATCCTACAATGAGCAGTTCTTC.

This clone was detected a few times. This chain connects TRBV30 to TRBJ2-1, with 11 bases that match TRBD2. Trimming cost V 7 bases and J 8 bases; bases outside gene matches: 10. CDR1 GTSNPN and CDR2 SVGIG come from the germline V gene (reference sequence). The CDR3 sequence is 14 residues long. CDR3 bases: TGTGCCTCCACACTTAGCGGGAGGGCGGATGAGCAGTTCTTC. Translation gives CASTLSGRADEQFF.

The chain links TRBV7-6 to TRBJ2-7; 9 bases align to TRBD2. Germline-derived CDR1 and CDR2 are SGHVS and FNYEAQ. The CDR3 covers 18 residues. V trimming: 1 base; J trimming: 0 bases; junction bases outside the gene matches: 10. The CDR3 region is CASSLVSFGSGSSYEQYF. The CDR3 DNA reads TGTGCCAGCAGCTTAGTTTCGTTCGGTAGCGGGAGCTCCTACGAGCAGTACTTC.

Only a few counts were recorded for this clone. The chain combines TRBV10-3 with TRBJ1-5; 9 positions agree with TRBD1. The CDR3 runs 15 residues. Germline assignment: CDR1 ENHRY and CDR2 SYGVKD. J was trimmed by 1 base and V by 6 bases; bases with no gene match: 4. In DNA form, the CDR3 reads TGTGCCATCAGCAGGGACAGGGCCAGCAATCAGCCCCAGCATTTT. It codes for CAISRDRASNQPQHF.

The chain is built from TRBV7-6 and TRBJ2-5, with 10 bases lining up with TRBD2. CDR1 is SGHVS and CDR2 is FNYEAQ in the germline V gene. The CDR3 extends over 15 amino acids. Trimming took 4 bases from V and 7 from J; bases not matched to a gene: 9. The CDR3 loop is CASSSGTSVLVTQYF. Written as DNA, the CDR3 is TGTGCCAGCAGCTCCGGGACTAGCGTGTTGGTGACCCAGTACTTC.

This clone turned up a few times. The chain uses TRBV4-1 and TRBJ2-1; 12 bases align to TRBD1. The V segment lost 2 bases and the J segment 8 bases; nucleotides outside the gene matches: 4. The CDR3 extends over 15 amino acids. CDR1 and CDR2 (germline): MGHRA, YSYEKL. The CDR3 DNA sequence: TGCGCCAGCAGCCAATCCGGGACAGGGGGCGATGAGCAGTTCTTC. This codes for CASSQSGTGGDEQFF.

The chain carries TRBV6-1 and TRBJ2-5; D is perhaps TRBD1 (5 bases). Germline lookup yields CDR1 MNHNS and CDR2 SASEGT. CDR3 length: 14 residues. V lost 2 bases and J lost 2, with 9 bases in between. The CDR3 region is CASSEQTAQETQYF. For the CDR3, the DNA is TGTGCCAGCAGTGAACAGACAGCGCAAGAGACCCAGTACTTC.

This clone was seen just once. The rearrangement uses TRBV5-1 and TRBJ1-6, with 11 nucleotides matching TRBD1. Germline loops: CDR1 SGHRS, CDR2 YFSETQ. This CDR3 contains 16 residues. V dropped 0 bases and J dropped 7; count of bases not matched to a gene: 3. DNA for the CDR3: TGCGCCAGCAGCTTGGGGACAGGGGGCTCGAATTCACCCCTCCACTTT. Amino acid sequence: CASSLGTGGSNSPLHF. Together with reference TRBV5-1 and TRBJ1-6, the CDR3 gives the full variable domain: KAGVTQTPRYLIKTRGQQVTLSCSPISGHRSVSWYQQTPGQGLQFLFEYFSETQRNKGNFPGRFSGRQFSNSRSEMNVSTLELGDSALYLCASSLGTGGSNSPLHFGNGTRLTVT.

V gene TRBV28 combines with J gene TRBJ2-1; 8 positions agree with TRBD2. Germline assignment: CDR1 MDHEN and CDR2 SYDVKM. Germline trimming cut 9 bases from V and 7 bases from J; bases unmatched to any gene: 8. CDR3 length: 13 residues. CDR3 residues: CASVAGTLNEQFF. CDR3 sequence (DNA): TGTGCCAGTGTAGCGGGGACTCTTAATGAGCAGTTCTTC.

The CDR3 DNA follows: TGTGCCAGTAGTTTAGGGGCCCACATGAACACTGAAGCTTTCTTT. Translating gives CASSLGAHMNTEAFF. This rearrangement joins TRBV19 to TRBJ1-1; weak D call: TRBD1 (5 bases). The length of the CDR3 is 15 residues. The V end was cut by 5 bases, the J end by 0 bases, with 13 bases between. The germline CDR1 and CDR2 sequences are LNHDA and SQIVND (reference sequence).

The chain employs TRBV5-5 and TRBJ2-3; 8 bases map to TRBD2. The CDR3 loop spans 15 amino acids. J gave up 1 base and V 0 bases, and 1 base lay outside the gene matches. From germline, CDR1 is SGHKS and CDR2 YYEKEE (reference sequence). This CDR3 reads CASSLDGGGTDTQYF. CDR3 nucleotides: TGTGCCAGCAGCTTGGACGGGGGGGGCACAGATACGCAGTATTTT.

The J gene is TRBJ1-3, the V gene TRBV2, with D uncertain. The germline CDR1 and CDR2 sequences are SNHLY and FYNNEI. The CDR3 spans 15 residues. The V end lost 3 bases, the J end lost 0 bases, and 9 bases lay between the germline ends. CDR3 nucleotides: TGTGCCAGCAGTGAGGGCGTACTCTCTGGAAACACCATATATTTT. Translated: CASSEGVLSGNTIYF.

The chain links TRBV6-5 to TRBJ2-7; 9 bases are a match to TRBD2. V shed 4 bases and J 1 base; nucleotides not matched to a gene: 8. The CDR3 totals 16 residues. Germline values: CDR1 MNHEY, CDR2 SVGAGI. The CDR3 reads CASSSYLAGSSYEQYF. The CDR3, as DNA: TGTGCCAGCAGTTCCTATCTAGCGGGGAGTTCCTACGAGCAGTACTTC.

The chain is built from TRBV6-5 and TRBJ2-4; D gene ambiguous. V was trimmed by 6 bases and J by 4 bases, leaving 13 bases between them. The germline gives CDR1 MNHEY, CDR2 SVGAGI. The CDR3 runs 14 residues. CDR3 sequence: CASRSDDGKNIQYF. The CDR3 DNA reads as TGTGCCAGCAGATCCGATGACGGGAAAAACATTCAGTACTTC.

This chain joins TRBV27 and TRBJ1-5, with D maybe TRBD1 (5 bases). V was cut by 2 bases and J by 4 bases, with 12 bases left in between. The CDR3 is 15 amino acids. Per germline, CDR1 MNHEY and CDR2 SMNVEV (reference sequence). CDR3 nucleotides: TGTGCCAGCAGTTTAGGGGCAGCTGTTAATCAGCCCCAGCATTTT. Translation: CASSLGAAVNQPQHF.

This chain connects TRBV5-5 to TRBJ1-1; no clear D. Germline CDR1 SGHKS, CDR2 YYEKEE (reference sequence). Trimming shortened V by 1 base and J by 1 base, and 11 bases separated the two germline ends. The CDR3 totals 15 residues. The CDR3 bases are TGTGCCAGCAGCTTGATAAGTCAGGCGAACACTGAAGCTTTCTTT. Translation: CASSLISQANTEAFF.